This is a list of T cell receptor beta chains from one sample in a study of T cell repertoires in cytomegalovirus infection. These receptors have no known antigen. TCRdb recomputed calls from the reads with MiXCR, one row per CDR3 protein. The sample holds roughly 500,000 distinct CDR3 sequences, roughly 42% seen once. The specimen comprised cultured PBMCs, sampled from culture after CMV antigen stimulation. The source is a human donor in good health (CMV status not recorded). Some clones in this sample may be carry-over from other donors' samples. Both conserved end residues are part of each CDR3. D genes are given only for firm matches. Part of the rows lack a size; the others show once, few, many or a class for expanded clones.

D gene: NA
V gene: TRBV7-6
clone size: NA
J gene: TRBJ2-5
CDR3 protein: CASSFFSGQETQYF
CDR3 DNA: TGTGCCAGCAGCTTCTTCAGCGGACAAGAGACCCAGTACTTC

D gene: TRBD2
V gene: TRBV12-3/TRBV12-4
clone size: NA
J gene: TRBJ2-5
CDR3 protein: CASNLAGGQETQYF
CDR3 DNA: TGTGCCAGCAACTTAGCGGGGGGCCAAGAGACCCAGTACTTC

D gene: NA
V gene: TRBV9
clone size: NA
J gene: TRBJ1-6
CDR3 protein: CASSVDGRHSPLHF
CDR3 DNA: TGTGCCAGCAGCGTGGACGGGAGGCATTCACCCCTCCACTTT

D gene: TRBD1
V gene: TRBV6-5
clone size: NA
J gene: TRBJ2-6
CDR3 protein: CARRGQENSGANVLTF
CDR3 DNA: TGTGCCAGGAGGGGACAGGAAAACTCTGGGGCCAACGTCCTGACTTTC

D gene: NA
V gene: TRBV27
clone size: NA
J gene: TRBJ1-6
CDR3 protein: CASSLSYSYNSPLHF
CDR3 DNA: TGTGCCAGCAGTTTATCCTACTCCTATAATTCACCCCTCCACTTT

D gene: TRBD1
V gene: TRBV12-3/TRBV12-4
clone size: few
J gene: TRBJ1-5
CDR3 protein: CASSFVYRGQEQPQHF
CDR3 DNA: TGTGCCAGCAGTTTCGTGTACAGGGGGCAGGAACAGCCCCAGCATTTT

D gene: TRBD1
V gene: TRBV27
clone size: NA
J gene: TRBJ2-3
CDR3 protein: CASSLLGQGASDTQYF
CDR3 DNA: TGTGCCAGCAGCCTCCTGGGACAGGGAGCTTCGGATACGCAGTATTTT

D gene: NA
V gene: TRBV7-9
clone size: few
J gene: TRBJ1-2
CDR3 protein: CASSLNSNYGYTF
CDR3 DNA: TGTGCCAGCAGCTTAAACAGTAACTATGGCTACACCTTC

D gene: NA
V gene: TRBV19
clone size: NA
J gene: TRBJ2-1
CDR3 protein: CASSMRGDEQFF
CDR3 DNA: TGTGCCAGTAGTATGCGGGGCGATGAGCAGTTCTTC

D gene: NA
V gene: TRBV2
clone size: NA
J gene: TRBJ1-1
CDR3 protein: CASSEARGGTEAFF
CDR3 DNA: TGTGCCAGCAGTGAAGCCAGGGGAGGCACTGAAGCTTTCTTT

D gene: TRBD2
V gene: TRBV5-5
clone size: NA
J gene: TRBJ2-7
CDR3 protein: CASSRSGTSGSGSSYEQYF
CDR3 DNA: TGTGCCAGCAGCCGGTCCGGGACTAGCGGCTCGGGTAGCTCCTACGAGCAGTACTTC

D gene: NA
V gene: TRBV7-9
clone size: NA
J gene: TRBJ1-5
CDR3 protein: CASSPLSHQPQHF
CDR3 DNA: TGTGCCAGCAGCCCCCTGTCGCATCAGCCCCAGCATTTT

D gene: NA
V gene: TRBV12-3/TRBV12-4
clone size: NA
J gene: TRBJ2-1
CDR3 protein: CASSRSEFGEQFF
CDR3 DNA: TGTGCCAGCAGCCGGAGCGAGTTTGGTGAGCAGTTCTTC

D gene: TRBD2
V gene: TRBV7-8
clone size: NA
J gene: TRBJ2-1
CDR3 protein: CASSPGQRGNYNEQFF
CDR3 DNA: TGTGCCAGCAGCCCTGGGCAGCGGGGGAACTACAATGAGCAGTTCTTC

D gene: TRBD2
V gene: TRBV4-1
clone size: NA
J gene: TRBJ2-7
CDR3 protein: CASSQDAGVLYEQYF
CDR3 DNA: TGCGCCAGCAGCCAAGACGCGGGAGTTCTCTACGAGCAGTACTTC

D gene: NA
V gene: TRBV2
clone size: NA
J gene: TRBJ2-1
CDR3 protein: CASFRGVLSEQFF
CDR3 DNA: TGTGCCAGCTTTAGGGGCGTCTTGAGTGAGCAGTTCTTC

D gene: TRBD2
V gene: TRBV6-1
clone size: few
J gene: TRBJ2-1
CDR3 protein: CASSEGGGTSGIIEQFF
CDR3 DNA: TGTGCCAGCAGTGAAGGTGGTGGGACTAGCGGGATTATCGAGCAGTTCTTC

D gene: NA
V gene: TRBV6-8
clone size: NA
J gene: TRBJ2-3
CDR3 protein: CASLDADTQYF
CDR3 DNA: TGTGCCAGCCTCGACGCAGATACGCAGTATTTT

D gene: TRBD1
V gene: TRBV28
clone size: few
J gene: TRBJ2-1
CDR3 protein: CASSSGQGDRWQFF
CDR3 DNA: TGTGCCAGCAGTTCGGGACAGGGAGACCGTTGGCAGTTCTTC

D gene: NA
V gene: TRBV24-1
clone size: NA
J gene: TRBJ1-2
CDR3 protein: CATSEAGEPYGYTF
CDR3 DNA: TGTGCCACCAGTGAAGCAGGGGAACCCTATGGCTACACCTTC

D gene: NA
V gene: TRBV4-1
clone size: NA
J gene: TRBJ1-2
CDR3 protein: CASSLQAGSYGYTF
CDR3 DNA: TGCGCCAGCAGCCTCCAGGCGGGGAGCTATGGCTACACCTTC

D gene: NA
V gene: TRBV6-1
clone size: NA
J gene: TRBJ2-1
CDR3 protein: CASSEESDSYNEQFF
CDR3 DNA: TGTGCCAGCAGTGAAGAGAGCGATTCCTACAATGAGCAGTTCTTC

D gene: TRBD2
V gene: TRBV29-1
clone size: NA
J gene: TRBJ2-3
CDR3 protein: CSVYSGSTDTQYF
CDR3 DNA: TGCAGCGTCTATAGCGGGAGCACAGATACGCAGTATTTT